The 26 T cell receptor beta chains reported below all come from one sample, sequenced in a study of blood T cell repertoires in COVID-19. TCRdb's copy holds only in-frame clones and misses some; the assay was immunoSEQ multiplex PCR. The sample has nearly 40,000 clones, more than 85% seen once. The source material was peripheral blood. Receptor source: a man aged 45 to 65 in a cohort sampled during active COVID-19.

The rearrangement joins TRBV18 to TRBJ2-3; no definite D call. Germline V gene data show CDR1 as KGHSH and CDR2 as LQKENI. V gave up 0 bases and J gave up 4 bases, with 8 bases separating them. The CDR3 has 14 residues. In nucleotides, the CDR3 is TGTGCCAGCTCACCACCTTCTGAGCCAGATACGCAGTATTTT. Residues: CASSPPSEPDTQYF.

The J gene is TRBJ2-2, the V gene TRBV7-2; D possibly corresponds to TRBD1 (5 bases). The germline V and J ends were trimmed by 1 base and 5 bases, with 11 bases remaining between them. This CDR3 spans 15 amino acids. Germline CDR1 is SGHTA and CDR2 is FQGNSA. CDR3 coding DNA: TGTGCCAGCAGCTTAGAGGCAGGGTGGACCGGGGAGCTGTTTTTT. Translation: CASSLEAGWTGELFF.

This clone was recorded once. V gene TRBV5-4 combines with J gene TRBJ1-6, with D possibly TRBD1 on 6 matching bases. Germline assignment: CDR1 SGHNT and CDR2 YYREEE (reference sequence). Deletions cut 2 bases from V and 9 bases from J, with 21 bases between. There are 17 residues in the CDR3. The CDR3 reads CASSLLLWAGAGSPLHF. CDR3 nucleotide sequence: TGTGCCAGCAGCTTACTTCTTTGGGCAGGGGCGGGTTCACCCCTCCACTTT.

The gene calls are TRBV6-5 and TRBJ2-7, with 8 bases matching TRBD1. The V gene's germline CDR1 is MNHEY and CDR2 SVGAGI. J was trimmed by 3 bases and V by 6 bases; bases with no gene match: 7. The CDR3 has 14 residues. The CDR3 spells CASSPAGQGYEQYF. CDR3 bases: TGTGCCAGCAGCCCCGCCGGACAGGGCTACGAGCAGTACTTC.

The chain links TRBV18 to TRBJ1-4, with TRBD1 matching 8 bases. Trimming cost V 0 bases and J 8 bases; bases outside gene matches: 8. The germline V gene has CDR1 KGHSH and CDR2 LQKENI. The CDR3 is 16 amino acids. CDR3 residues: CASSPPAQGVGEKLFF. In DNA form, the CDR3 reads TGTGCCAGCTCACCACCCGCACAGGGGGTGGGGGAAAAACTGTTTTTT.

The V call is TRBV5-4, the J call TRBJ1-2, with 9 bases matching TRBD1. The germline V gene has CDR1 SGHNT and CDR2 YYREEE (reference sequence). The CDR3 is 14 residues long. Unmatched junction bases numbered 8, after V lost 4 bases and J lost 7 bases. CDR3 DNA: TGTGCCAGCAGCCCAGGACAGGGGTATGGTGGCTACACCTTC. Translated, it gives CASSPGQGYGGYTF.

The V gene is TRBV7-8, the J gene TRBJ2-1; 8 bases align to TRBD1. Germline V gene sequence: CDR1 SGHVS, CDR2 FQNEAQ. The CDR3 covers 17 residues. The junction had 6 bases not matched to a gene; V was cut back by 0 bases and J by 2 bases. CDR3 residues: CASSLAPGGLAYNEQFF. The CDR3 DNA sequence: TGTGCCAGCAGCTTAGCGCCAGGGGGCCTTGCCTACAATGAGCAGTTCTTC. Full variable domain (missing parts from reference TRBV7-8 and TRBJ2-1): GAGVSQSPRYKVAKRGQDVALRCDPISGHVSLFWYQQALGQGPEFLTYFQNEAQLDKSGLPSDRFFAERPEGSVSTLKIQRTQQEDSAVYLCASSLAPGGLAYNEQFFGPGTRLTVL.

The gene calls are TRBV5-4 and TRBJ2-1, with TRBD2 matching 15 bases. V was clipped by 4 bases and J by 7 bases; unmatched bases: 9. The CDR3 is 17 amino acids. Germline V gene data show CDR1 as SGHNT and CDR2 as YYREEE (reference sequence). The chain's CDR3 is CASSIGLAGGYRNEQFF. CDR3 sequence (DNA): TGTGCCAGCAGCATTGGACTAGCGGGGGGGTATAGGAATGAGCAGTTCTTC. The whole variable domain, filled in from reference TRBV5-4 and TRBJ2-1, reads ETGVTQSPTHLIKTRGQQVTLRCSSQSGHNTVSWYQQALGQGPQFIFQYYREEENGRGNFPPRFSGLQFPNYSSELNVNALELDDSALYLCASSIGLAGGYRNEQFFGPGTRLTVL.

The chain uses TRBV5-6 and TRBJ1-6, with TRBD1 matching over 10 bases. The ends lost 0 bases at V and 7 bases at J; junction bases unmatched: 7. The CDR3 length is 17 residues. Germline V gene lookup returns CDR1 SGHDT and CDR2 YYEEEE. The CDR3 loop is CASSLAFGGQGNSPLHF. DNA of the CDR3: TGTGCCAGCAGCTTGGCCTTTGGGGGACAGGGGAATTCACCCCTCCACTTT.

This chain uses TRBV7-3 with TRBJ2-1, with 8 positions matching TRBD2. The V gene end was trimmed by 4 bases and the J gene end by 8 bases; junction bases not matched to a gene: 4. There are 13 residues in the CDR3. Germline values: CDR1 SGHTA, CDR2 FQGTGA. CDR3 protein: CASSYLAGHEQFF. The CDR3 nucleotides are TGTGCCAGCAGCTACCTAGCGGGTCATGAGCAGTTCTTC.

The chain couples TRBV18 to TRBJ2-1; 12 nucleotides agree with TRBD2. CDR1 and CDR2 from the germline V gene are KGHSH and LQKENI. This CDR3 contains 19 residues. Trimming took 0 bases from V and 4 from J; bases not matched to a gene: 10. CDR3 sequence (DNA): TGTGCCAGCTCACCACCGGCTAGCGGGGGGGTTCGGTTATACAATGAGCAGTTCTTC. This codes for CASSPPASGGVRLYNEQFF.

The chain carries TRBV3-1 (or the pseudogene TRBV3-2) and TRBJ2-2; tentatively, D is TRBD1 (5 bases). Germline CDR1 LGHDT, CDR2 YNNKEL (reference sequence). The CDR3 contains 17 residues. Trimming left V 2 bases short and J 3 bases short, with 16 bases between. CDR3 nucleotides: TGTGCCAGCAGCCAACTACCGGACCAGGGTGACACCGGGGAGCTGTTTTTT. It translates to CASSQLPDQGDTGELFF.

The J gene is TRBJ1-2, the V gene TRBV7-8; D not certain. V was clipped by 3 bases and J by 4 bases, with 24 bases between them. The CDR3 runs 18 residues. Germline V gene lookup returns CDR1 SGHVS and CDR2 FQNEAQ. As DNA, the CDR3 is TGTGCCAGCAGCTTGGCGAATGTTGGGCAGCAGAGCACCTATGGCTACACCTTC. This translates into CASSLANVGQQSTYGYTF.

Concerning this clone itself: This same CDR3 is encoded by further DNA sequences in the sample. CDR3 sequence reads: CASSLRGDQPQHF. CDR3 nucleotide sequence: TGCGCCAGCAGCTTAAGGGGCGATCAGCCCCAGCATTTT. This sequence joins TRBV5-1 and TRBJ1-5, with D perhaps TRBD1 (5 bases). CDR3 length equals 13 residues. V gave up 2 bases and J gave up 5 bases, with 8 bases separating them. Germline V gives CDR1 SGHRS, CDR2 YFSETQ. Based on the CDR3 plus reference TRBV5-1 and TRBJ1-5, the full variable domain is KAGVTQTPRYLIKTRGQQVTLSCSPISGHRSVSWYQQTPGQGLQFLFEYFSETQRNKGNFPGRFSGRQFSNSRSEMNVSTLELGDSALYLCASSLRGDQPQHFGDGTRLSIL.

This chain connects TRBV4-3 to TRBJ2-5; 7 bases line up with TRBD2. Germline trimming cut 3 bases from V and 5 bases from J; bases unmatched to any gene: 9. The CDR3 extends over 15 amino acids. Germline CDR1 and CDR2: LGHNA and YSLEER. The DNA for the CDR3 is TGCGCCAGCAGCCATGTCCGGGGAGGGAGGGAGACCCAGTACTTC. Protein: CASSHVRGGRETQYF.

This clone was counted a single time. The chain recombines TRBV4-1 with TRBJ1-2, with 11 positions matching TRBD1. The CDR3 is 16 amino acids. The V gene end was trimmed by 4 bases and the J gene end by 5 bases; junction bases not matched to a gene: 9. Germline V gene lookup returns CDR1 MGHRA and CDR2 YSYEKL. Written as DNA, the CDR3 is TGCGCCAGCAGCCCACGGACAGGGGGCTTAGGATATGGCTACACCTTC. This gives the protein CASSPRTGGLGYGYTF.

The chain carries TRBV27 and TRBJ2-3; 8 positions match TRBD1. This CDR3 has 19 amino acids. The germline CDR1 and CDR2 sequences are MNHEY and SMNVEV (reference sequence). After removal of 1 base from V and 0 bases from J, the junction contained 12 bases not matched to a gene. The CDR3 nucleotides are TGTGCCAGCAGTTTATGGCCGCGGACAGGGTCGTTTAGCACAGATACGCAGTATTTT. Its translation is CASSLWPRTGSFSTDTQYF.

The chain combines TRBV19 with TRBJ2-3; 10 bases align to TRBD2. The CDR3 runs 16 residues. V shed 6 bases and J 1 base; nucleotides not matched to a gene: 7. Germline V gene sequence: CDR1 LNHDA, CDR2 SQIVND (reference sequence). The CDR3 region is CASSPPGTSGTDTQYF. Here the CDR3 DNA reads TGTGCCAGTAGCCCCCCCGGGACTAGCGGCACAGATACGCAGTATTTT.

This clone was seen more than once but under ten times. CDR3 region: CASTVDSSQPQHF. DNA for the CDR3: TGTGCCAGCACCGTCGATTCGAGTCAGCCCCAGCATTTT. The chain uses TRBV12-3 or TRBV12-4 and TRBJ1-5; D is unclear. V was trimmed by 7 bases and J by 6 bases, leaving 13 bases between them. This CDR3 spans 13 amino acids.

The rearrangement joins TRBV4-1 to TRBJ2-3; TRBD2 aligns across 13 bases. This CDR3 spans 17 amino acids. V was clipped by 0 bases and J by 2 bases; unmatched bases: 2. Per germline, CDR1 MGHRA and CDR2 YSYEKL. The CDR3 sequence is CASSQDGLAGVTDTQYF. For the CDR3, the DNA is TGCGCCAGCAGCCAAGACGGACTAGCGGGGGTCACAGATACGCAGTATTTT.

The rearrangement uses TRBV5-4 and TRBJ2-3; TRBD2 matches 8 bases. Unmatched junction bases numbered 8, after V lost 4 bases and J lost 1 base. The CDR3 contains 16 residues. Germline V gives CDR1 SGHNT, CDR2 YYREEE (reference sequence). CDR3 loop: CASSGLAGRRTDTQYF. The CDR3 DNA reads as TGTGCCAGCAGCGGATTAGCGGGACGTCGCACAGATACGCAGTATTTT. Supplemented by reference TRBV5-4 and TRBJ2-3, the full variable domain reads ETGVTQSPTHLIKTRGQQVTLRCSSQSGHNTVSWYQQALGQGPQFIFQYYREEENGRGNFPPRFSGLQFPNYSSELNVNALELDDSALYLCASSGLAGRRTDTQYFGPGTRLTVL.

This clone was seen a single time. CDR3 loop: CASSPSTGNEQFF. The CDR3 DNA reads TGTGCCAGTAGCCCCTCGACAGGGAATGAGCAGTTCTTC. The chain links TRBV19 to TRBJ2-1; 7 positions match TRBD1. Germline V lookup: CDR1 LNHDA, CDR2 SQIVND (reference sequence). This CDR3 is 13 amino acids long. J gave up 7 bases and V 6 bases, and 6 bases lay outside the gene matches.

This chain links TRBV21-1 with TRBJ2-1; no check of the table's D call, TRBD1, against the DNA was made. TRBV21-1 is classified as a pseudogene. The CDR3 is made up of 16 amino acids. CDR3 protein: CASSREQGGSYNEQFF. In DNA form, the CDR3 reads TGTGCCAGCAGCCGAGAACAGGGGGGCTCCTACAATGAGCAGTTCTTC.

The DNA of the CDR3 is TGTGCCACCAGTGTCCCAACGACAGGGGCCCATGAGCAGTTCTTC. Encoded protein: CATSVPTTGAHEQFF. The chain joins TRBV24-1 to TRBJ2-1, with 8 nucleotides matching TRBD1. Unmatched junction bases numbered 10, after V lost 5 bases and J lost 8 bases. Per germline, CDR1 KGHDR and CDR2 SFDVKD. The CDR3 is 15 residues long.

The V gene is TRBV12-3 or TRBV12-4, the J gene TRBJ2-7; D perhaps matches TRBD1 (5 bases). The CDR3 has 12 residues. V was cut by 3 bases and J by 3 bases, with 6 bases left in between. The CDR3 protein is CASSLDIYEQYF. In DNA form, the CDR3 reads TGTGCCAGCAGTTTGGACATCTACGAGCAGTACTTC.

The J gene is TRBJ2-1, the V gene TRBV13, with TRBD2 matching 8 bases. Trimming removed 3 bases from V and 8 bases from J; junction bases left unmatched: 12. In germline, CDR1 is PRHDT, CDR2 FYEKMQ (reference sequence). The CDR3 runs to 16 residues. CDR3 in amino acids: CASSFSGTSDWDEQFF. CDR3 bases: TGTGCCAGCAGCTTTTCCGGGACTAGTGACTGGGATGAGCAGTTCTTC.